This entry lists 30 T cell receptor beta chains sequenced from one sample in a study of T cell responses to AZD1222 COVID-19 vaccine. The assay was immunoSEQ multiplex PCR, and TCRdb's table has in-frame clones only and misses some. This table has over 70,000 clones, 89% appearing once. Sequencing used peripheral blood, obtained 28 days after the second AZD1222 dose. The receptors shown here come from an adult who received the AZD1222 COVID-19 vaccine.

The V call is TRBV6-5, the J call TRBJ1-3; D gene unclear. The germline V and J ends were trimmed by 8 bases and 0 bases, with 8 bases remaining between them. Germline-derived CDR1 and CDR2 are MNHEY and SVGAGI. This CDR3 has 13 amino acids. The CDR3, as DNA: TGTGCCAGCGCGGGCCGCTCTGGAAACACCATATATTTT. Its translation is CASAGRSGNTIYF.

CDR3 sequence (DNA): TGTGCCAGCAGTTACCGCCTAGCCGACACCGGGGAGCTGTTTTTT. Amino acids: CASSYRLADTGELFF. The chain has TRBV6-2 or TRBV6-3 and TRBJ2-2, with D possibly TRBD2 on 5 matching bases. The CDR3 spans 15 residues. V shed 2 bases and J shed 3 bases, with 10 bases lying between them. Per the germline V gene, CDR1 is MNHEY and CDR2 is SVGEGT.

The CDR3 here is CASSIRVGSYNEQFF. In nucleotides, the CDR3 is TGTGCCAGTAGTATAAGGGTAGGATCCTACAATGAGCAGTTCTTC. The genes are TRBV19 and TRBJ2-1; D gene ambiguous. Trimming pared 2 bases from V and 1 base from J, leaving 9 bases between. The germline V gene has CDR1 LNHDA and CDR2 SQIVND (reference sequence). The CDR3 is 15 amino acids.

The chain combines TRBV7-8 with TRBJ2-3; D might be TRBD2 (6 bases). Trimming cost V 1 base and J 13 bases, with 12 bases left between them. Germline V gene lookup returns CDR1 SGHVS and CDR2 FQNEAQ. The CDR3 spans 12 residues. In DNA, the CDR3 is TGTGCCAGCAGCTTAGTGGGGGGACGGGAGTATTTT. Translated: CASSLVGGREYF.

The rearrangement uses TRBV7-2 and TRBJ2-7; no reliable D call. Germline CDR1 reads SGHTA; CDR2 reads FQGNSA. The CDR3 has 11 residues. V lost 1 base and J 3 bases, leaving 1 base between the germline ends. The chain's CDR3 is CASSLVYEQYF. In nucleotides, the CDR3 is TGTGCCAGCAGCTTAGTCTACGAGCAGTACTTC.

This chain joins TRBV9 and TRBJ1-2, with D uncertain. The germline V gene encodes CDR1 SGDLS and CDR2 YYNGEE. The CDR3 is made up of 13 amino acids. V was shortened by 0 bases and J by 5 bases, with 8 bases between the two germline ends. The CDR3 coding sequence is TGTGCCAGCAGCGTAGTAGAAGGTTATGGCTACACCTTC. Translation gives CASSVVEGYGYTF.

CDR3 coding DNA: TGTGCCAGCTCACTGGGACAGGGTTACGAGCAGTACTTC. Protein: CASSLGQGYEQYF. The V gene is TRBV18, the J gene TRBJ2-7, with 9 bases that match TRBD1. CDR3 length equals 13 residues. The V and J ends lost 4 bases and 4 bases, in that order; junction bases with no gene match: 2. CDR1 KGHSH and CDR2 LQKENI come from the germline V gene.

The chain links TRBV19 to TRBJ1-2; 7 bases match TRBD1. The germline V gene encodes CDR1 LNHDA and CDR2 SQIVND (reference sequence). Germline trimming cut 4 bases from V and 2 bases from J; bases unmatched to any gene: 4. CDR3 size: 14 residues. CDR3 protein: CASSTGQENYGYTF. Written as DNA, the CDR3 is TGTGCCAGTAGTACCGGACAGGAGAACTATGGCTACACCTTC.

The J gene is TRBJ2-6, the V gene TRBV28; TRBD2 matches 7 bases. V gave up 6 bases and J gave up 1 base; unmatched junction bases: 12. There are 18 residues in the CDR3. Germline V gene lookup returns CDR1 MDHEN and CDR2 SYDVKM. CDR3: CASRAWGGNPSGANVLTF. In DNA, the CDR3 is TGTGCCAGCAGGGCGTGGGGGGGTAACCCTTCTGGGGCCAACGTCCTGACTTTC.

The chain is built from TRBV30 and TRBJ1-2, with D tentatively TRBD1 (5 bases). The germline CDR1 and CDR2 sequences are GTSNPN and SVGIG (reference sequence). Trimming shortened V by 3 bases and J by 4 bases, and 15 bases separated the two germline ends. The length of the CDR3 is 14 residues. For the CDR3, the DNA is TGTGCCTGGAGCCCGGTGGGCAGGGCCTATGGCTACACCTTC. This encodes CAWSPVGRAYGYTF.

The chain joins TRBV5-5 to TRBJ1-4, with D perhaps TRBD1 (6 bases). Germline V gene lookup returns CDR1 SGHKS and CDR2 YYEKEE (reference sequence). V dropped 6 bases and J dropped 7 bases, with 19 bases sitting between them. The CDR3 runs 15 residues. The CDR3 coding sequence is TGTGCCAGCACCGCTTTGGGGGGCGCGGGTGAAAAACTGTTTTTT. This codes for CASTALGGAGEKLFF.

The chain couples TRBV7-8 to TRBJ1-1; a weak D match, TRBD1 (5 bases). The CDR3 is 14 residues long. V lost 6 bases to trimming and J lost 4 bases, with 15 bases between them. Germline V gene lookup returns CDR1 SGHVS and CDR2 FQNEAQ. DNA of the CDR3: TGTGCCAGCAGGCCCGGGACTGCCATCACTGAAGCTTTCTTT. Translating gives CASRPGTAITEAFF.

The V gene is TRBV19, the J gene TRBJ2-1, with TRBD2 matching 12 bases. CDR1 and CDR2 from the germline V gene are LNHDA and SQIVND (reference sequence). This CDR3 spans 16 amino acids. After removal of 5 bases from V and 3 bases from J, the junction contained 5 bases not matched to a gene. The CDR3 region is CASSLAGGPLYNEQFF. In DNA, the CDR3 is TGTGCCAGTAGTCTAGCGGGGGGGCCCCTCTACAATGAGCAGTTCTTC.

The gene calls are TRBV28 and TRBJ2-3, with TRBD1 matching over 7 bases. CDR1 and CDR2 (germline): MDHEN, SYDVKM. The CDR3 is 16 amino acids. V lost 3 bases and J lost 4; bases outside the gene matches: 10. The CDR3 DNA is TGTGCCAGCAGTTTGGGCAGGGGGTCGGTCGCAGATACGCAGTATTTT. Its protein is CASSLGRGSVADTQYF.

J is TRBJ2-5 and V is TRBV7-3, with a weak D call TRBD2 (5 bases). Germline CDR1 is SGHTA and CDR2 is FQGTGA. This CDR3 is built from 15 residues. Trimming cost V 1 base and J 0 bases, with 9 bases left between them. The CDR3 loop is CASSLSGADQETQYF. The CDR3 DNA is TGTGCCAGCAGCTTAAGTGGAGCGGACCAAGAGACCCAGTACTTC.

This clone has a handful of counts. This chain joins TRBV6-2 or TRBV6-3 and TRBJ2-5; D unclear. V lost 3 bases to trimming and J lost 2 bases, with 13 bases between them. CDR1 and CDR2 (germline): MNHEY, SVGEGT. The CDR3 length is 15 residues. The CDR3 DNA reads TGTGCCAGCAGTTATTCCACTTTGCGGCAAGAGACCCAGTACTTC. Translating it yields CASSYSTLRQETQYF.

The chain carries TRBV6-5 and TRBJ1-2; D call uncertain. Germline V lookup: CDR1 MNHEY, CDR2 SVGAGI. V was pared by 5 bases and J by 9 bases, with 13 bases between. This CDR3 spans 12 amino acids. The CDR3 nucleotides read TGTGCCAGCAGTAACCGGGAGGTTAGCTACACCTTC. It yields the protein CASSNREVSYTF.

This clone was seen only a few times. The V call is TRBV28, the J call TRBJ1-2, with D possibly TRBD1 on 6 matching bases. Germline V gene sequence: CDR1 MDHEN, CDR2 SYDVKM. V shed 7 bases and J shed 8 bases, with 20 bases lying between them. The length of the CDR3 is 14 residues. The CDR3, as DNA: TGTGCCAGCACTTGGGGGGGGCGGGCGGACGGCTACACCTTC. Protein sequence: CASTWGGRADGYTF.

The V call is TRBV7-9, the J call TRBJ2-5; no definite D call. Germline values: CDR1 SEHNR, CDR2 FQNEAQ (reference sequence). Trimming took off 2 bases at V and 5 bases at J, with 6 bases between the two ends. The CDR3 contains 12 residues. The CDR3: CASSLYGETQYF. The CDR3 region has the DNA TGTGCCAGCAGCTTATACGGGGAGACCCAGTACTTC. The full variable domain, in which reference TRBV7-9 and TRBJ2-5 provide the parts outside the CDR3, is DTGVSQNPRHKITKRGQNVTFRCDPISEHNRLYWYRQTLGQGPEFLTYFQNEAQLEKSRLLSDRFSAERPKGSFSTLEIQRTEQGDSAMYLCASSLYGETQYFGPGTRLLVL.

The chain carries TRBV7-8 and TRBJ2-5; D perhaps matches TRBD1 (5 bases). CDR1 and CDR2 (germline): SGHVS, FQNEAQ. The CDR3 consists of 13 residues. Trimming removed 5 bases at V and 1 base at J, with 8 bases between. In nucleotides, the CDR3 is TGTGCCAGCAGCCCGCAGGGCCAAGAGACCCAGTACTTC. Its protein is CASSPQGQETQYF.

The chain employs TRBV2 and TRBJ2-3, with D possibly TRBD2 on 5 matching bases. V lost 7 bases, J lost 5 bases, and 25 bases lay in between. Germline V CDR1 and CDR2: SNHLY, FYNNEI. This CDR3 is 17 amino acids long. The CDR3 DNA sequence: TGTGCCAGCAAGTGGGGTGTTGGGCCTAGCTATCAAGATACGCAGTATTTT. This sequence encodes CASKWGVGPSYQDTQYF. Full variable domain (missing parts from reference TRBV2 and TRBJ2-3): EPEVTQTPSHQVTQMGQEVILRCVPISNHLYFYWYRQILGQKVEFLVSFYNNEISEKSEIFDDQFSVERPDGSNFTLKIRSTKLEDSAMYFCASKWGVGPSYQDTQYFGPGTRLTVL.

The count of this clone is one. CDR3 loop: CASSLGQGASNEQFF. As DNA, the CDR3 is TGCGCCAGCAGCTTGGGACAGGGGGCGAGCAATGAGCAGTTCTTC. The rearrangement joins TRBV5-1 to TRBJ2-1; 10 bases map to TRBD1. V was clipped by 0 bases and J by 6 bases; unmatched bases: 3. The CDR3 sequence is 15 residues long. CDR1 SGHRS and CDR2 YFSETQ come from the germline V gene.

This clone was observed a few times. The J gene is TRBJ2-3, the V gene TRBV11-2; 9 bases match TRBD2. Germline V gene lookup returns CDR1 SGHAT and CDR2 FQNNGV. CDR3 size: 16 residues. J was trimmed by 9 bases and V by 5 bases; bases with no gene match: 15. The CDR3 DNA sequence: TGTGCCAGCAGCCCCTCCGTAGCGGGGGCCTTAGGGACGCAGTATTTT. Its translation is CASSPSVAGALGTQYF. Full variable domain (outside the CDR3, taken from reference TRBV11-2 and TRBJ2-3): EAGVAQSPRYKIIEKRQSVAFWCNPISGHATLYWYQQILGQGPKLLIQFQNNGVVDDSQLPKDRFSAERLKGVDSTLKIQPAKLEDSAVYLCASSPSVAGALGTQYFGPGTRLTVL.

This clone was counted a few times. This chain uses TRBV5-5 with TRBJ2-7, with 7 positions matching TRBD1. V was clipped by 0 bases and J by 4 bases; unmatched bases: 4. The germline V gene has CDR1 SGHKS and CDR2 YYEKEE (reference sequence). The CDR3 is 14 residues long. The CDR3 bases are TGTGCCAGCAGCTTGGAAAGGGGGCGGTACGAGCAGTACGTC. It codes for CASSLERGRYEQYV.

J is TRBJ1-5 and V is TRBV12-5; no clear D. The CDR3 spans 15 residues. V lost 4 bases, J lost 0 bases, and 10 bases lay in between. Germline values: CDR1 LGHNT, CDR2 FRNRAP. DNA of the CDR3: TGTGCTAGTGGTTCCCCGGGATTTAGCAATCAGCCCCAGCATTTT. Protein sequence: CASGSPGFSNQPQHF.

The chain uses TRBV3-1 (or the pseudogene TRBV3-2) and TRBJ2-5; 9 bases are shared with TRBD2. CDR1 and CDR2 (germline): LGHDT, YNNKEL (reference sequence). V gave up 0 bases and J gave up 1 base; unmatched junction bases: 6. This CDR3 spans 17 amino acids. CDR3 in amino acids: CASSQEWLAGSQETQYF. The CDR3 nucleotides are TGTGCCAGCAGCCAAGAATGGCTAGCGGGATCCCAAGAGACCCAGTACTTC.

CDR3 bases: TGTGCCAGCAGTGAAGAGGGCCTAGCGAGCTACGAGCAGTACGTC. Residues: CASSEEGLASYEQYV. The chain is built from TRBV2 and TRBJ2-7, with D possibly being TRBD2 (6 bases). Between the trimmed V and J ends, which lost 1 base and 3 bases, there was a span of 13 bases. Germline loops: CDR1 SNHLY, CDR2 FYNNEI. The CDR3 totals 15 residues.

The rearrangement joins TRBV10-2 to TRBJ2-5, with unresolved D. Germline loops: CDR1 WSHSY, CDR2 SAAADI. This CDR3 region has 12 residues. V lost 6 bases and J lost 5, with 10 bases in between. CDR3 nucleotides: TGCGCCAGCAGCGGCGGAGCGGAGACCCAGTACTTC. This codes for CASSGGAETQYF.

In this sample, this clone turned up a few times. J is TRBJ2-2 and V is TRBV6-5; tentatively, D is TRBD1 (5 bases). CDR1 is MNHEY and CDR2 is SVGAGI in the germline V gene. The CDR3 has 14 residues. Trimming left V 4 bases short and J 1 base short, with 7 bases between. The DNA for the CDR3 is TGTGCCAGCAGTTCACAGGAGAACACCGGGGAGCTGTTTTTT. The encoded protein is CASSSQENTGELFF.

This clone was counted once. The chain recombines TRBV29-1 with TRBJ2-3; the D gene is possibly TRBD2 (5 bases). The germline V gene has CDR1 SQVTM and CDR2 ANQGSEA. Deletions cut 6 bases from V and 0 bases from J, with 10 bases between. The CDR3 is made up of 13 amino acids. CDR3: CSVQADSTDTQYF. In nucleotides, the CDR3 is TGCAGCGTACAAGCGGATAGCACAGATACGCAGTATTTT.